These 3 T cell receptor beta chains came from one sample sequenced in a study of control samples from healthy donors and cancer patients. The table came from immunoSEQ multiplex PCR; TCRdb's copy has only in-frame clones and leaves some out. The sample yields approximately 150,000 clones, 91% seen once. What was sequenced was blood. These receptors originate from a man between 18 and 35 years old in good health.

This chain uses TRBV3-1 (or the pseudogene TRBV3-2) with TRBJ1-2; no clear D gene. The CDR3 contains 15 residues. CDR1 and CDR2 from the germline V gene are LGHDT and YNNKEL (reference sequence). Trimming cost V 0 bases and J 10 bases, with 18 bases left between them. The CDR3 DNA sequence: TGTGCCAGCAGCCAAGATCTTACCGGAGTGGAAGACTACACCTTC. As protein: CASSQDLTGVEDYTF.

This clone showed up just once. This chain links TRBV28 with TRBJ2-5, with no clear D. The CDR3 contains 13 residues. Germline CDR1 and CDR2: MDHEN and SYDVKM. V shed 5 bases and J shed 5 bases, with 12 bases lying between them. The chain's CDR3 is CASSPLNTETQYF. CDR3 coding DNA: TGTGCCAGCAGTCCCCTTAATACGGAGACCCAGTACTTC.

This chain uses TRBV5-1 with TRBJ1-1, with 7 bases identical to TRBD1. Trimming cost V 0 bases and J 4 bases; bases outside gene matches: 6. The CDR3 runs to 15 residues. The germline gives CDR1 SGHRS, CDR2 YFSETQ. CDR3 residues: CASSLGQGGTTEAFF. DNA of the CDR3: TGCGCCAGCAGCTTGGGTCAGGGGGGGACCACTGAAGCTTTCTTT.